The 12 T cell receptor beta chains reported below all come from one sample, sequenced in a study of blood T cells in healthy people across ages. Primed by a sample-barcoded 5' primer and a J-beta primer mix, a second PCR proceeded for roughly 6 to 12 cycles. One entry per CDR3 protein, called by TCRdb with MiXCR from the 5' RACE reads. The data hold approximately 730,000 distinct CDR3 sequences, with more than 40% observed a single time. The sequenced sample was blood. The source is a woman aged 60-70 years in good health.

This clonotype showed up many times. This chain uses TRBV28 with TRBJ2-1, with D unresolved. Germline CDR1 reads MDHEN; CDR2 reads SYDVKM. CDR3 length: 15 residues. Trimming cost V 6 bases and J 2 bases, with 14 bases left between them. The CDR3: CASSLPPVTYNEQFF. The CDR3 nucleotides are TGTGCCAGCAGCCTGCCCCCGGTGACCTACAATGAGCAGTTCTTC.

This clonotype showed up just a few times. CDR3 amino acids: CASSLVDTDNQPQHF. The DNA of the CDR3 is TGTGCCAGCAGTTTAGTGGACACTGACAATCAGCCCCAGCATTTT. The chain is built from TRBV12-3 or TRBV12-4 and TRBJ1-5; TRBD1 might be the D (5 bases). The CDR3 runs 15 residues. The V end lost 1 base, the J end lost 3 bases, and 10 bases lay between the germline ends.

The CDR3 spells CAAHSQGHNEQYF. As DNA, the CDR3 is TGTGCCGCGCACTCCCAGGGCCACAATGAGCAGTACTTC. The chain recombines TRBV6-2 or TRBV6-3 with TRBJ2-5; a possible D gene is TRBD1 (5 bases). The V gene lost 11 bases and the J gene lost 11 bases, with 24 bases spanning the gap. The CDR3 length is 13 residues. In germline, CDR1 is MNHEY, CDR2 SVGEGT.

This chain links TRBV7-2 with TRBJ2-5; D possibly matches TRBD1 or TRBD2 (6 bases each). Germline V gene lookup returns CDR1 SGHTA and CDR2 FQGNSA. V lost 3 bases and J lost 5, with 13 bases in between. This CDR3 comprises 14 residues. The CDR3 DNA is TGTGCCAGCAGCTTCCGGGGGCCGAGGGAGACCCAGTACTTC. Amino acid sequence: CASSFRGPRETQYF.

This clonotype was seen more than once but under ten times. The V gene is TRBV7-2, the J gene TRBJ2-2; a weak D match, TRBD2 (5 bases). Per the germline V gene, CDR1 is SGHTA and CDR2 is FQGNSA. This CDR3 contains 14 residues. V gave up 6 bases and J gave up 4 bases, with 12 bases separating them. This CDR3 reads CASRQAEPTGELFF. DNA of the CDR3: TGTGCCAGCAGACAAGCGGAGCCCACCGGGGAGCTGTTTTTT.

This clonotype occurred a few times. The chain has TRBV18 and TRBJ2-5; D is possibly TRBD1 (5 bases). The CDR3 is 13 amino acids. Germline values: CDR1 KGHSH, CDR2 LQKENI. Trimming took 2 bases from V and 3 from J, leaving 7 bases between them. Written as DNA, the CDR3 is TGTGCCAGCTCACCAACAGGAAAAGAGACCCAGTACTTC. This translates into CASSPTGKETQYF.

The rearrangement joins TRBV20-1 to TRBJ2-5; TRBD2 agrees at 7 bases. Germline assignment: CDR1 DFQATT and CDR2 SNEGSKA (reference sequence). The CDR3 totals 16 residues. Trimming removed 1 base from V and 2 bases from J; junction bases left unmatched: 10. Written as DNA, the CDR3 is TGCAGTGCTAGAGGGTGGGAGGGGTTCGGGCAAGAGACCCAGTACTTC. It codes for CSARGWEGFGQETQYF.

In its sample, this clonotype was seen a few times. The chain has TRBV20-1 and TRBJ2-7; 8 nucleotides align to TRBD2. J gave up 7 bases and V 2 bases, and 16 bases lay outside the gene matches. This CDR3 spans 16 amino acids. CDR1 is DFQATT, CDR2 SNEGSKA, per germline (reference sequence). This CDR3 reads CSARPTSGPTVVEQYF. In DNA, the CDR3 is TGCAGTGCTAGACCAACTAGCGGCCCTACGGTAGTTGAGCAGTACTTC.

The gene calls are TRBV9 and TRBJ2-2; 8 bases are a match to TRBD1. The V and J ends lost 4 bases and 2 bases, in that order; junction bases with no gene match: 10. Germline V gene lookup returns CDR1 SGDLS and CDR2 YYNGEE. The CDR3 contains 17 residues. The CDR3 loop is CASSFYSGTGNTGELFF. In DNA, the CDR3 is TGTGCCAGCAGCTTCTACTCCGGGACAGGCAACACCGGGGAGCTGTTTTTT.

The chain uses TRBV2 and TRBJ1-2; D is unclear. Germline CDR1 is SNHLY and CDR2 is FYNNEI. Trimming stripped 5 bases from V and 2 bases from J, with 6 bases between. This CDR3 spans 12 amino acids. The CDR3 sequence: CASSLQNYGYTF. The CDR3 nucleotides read TGTGCCAGCAGTTTACAGAACTATGGCTACACCTTC.

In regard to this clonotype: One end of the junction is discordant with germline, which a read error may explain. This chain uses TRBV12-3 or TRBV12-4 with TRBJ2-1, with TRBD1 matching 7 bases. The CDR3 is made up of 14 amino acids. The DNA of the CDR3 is TGTACCAGCAGTGTAAAGACAGGGATTGGCGAGCAGTTCTTC. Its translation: CTSSVKTGIGEQFF.

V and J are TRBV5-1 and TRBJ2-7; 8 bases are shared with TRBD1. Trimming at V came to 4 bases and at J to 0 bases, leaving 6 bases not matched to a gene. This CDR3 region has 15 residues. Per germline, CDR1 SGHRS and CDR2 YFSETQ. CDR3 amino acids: CASSPLQGASYEQYF. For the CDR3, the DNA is TGCGCCAGCAGCCCTCTCCAGGGGGCCTCCTACGAGCAGTACTTC.